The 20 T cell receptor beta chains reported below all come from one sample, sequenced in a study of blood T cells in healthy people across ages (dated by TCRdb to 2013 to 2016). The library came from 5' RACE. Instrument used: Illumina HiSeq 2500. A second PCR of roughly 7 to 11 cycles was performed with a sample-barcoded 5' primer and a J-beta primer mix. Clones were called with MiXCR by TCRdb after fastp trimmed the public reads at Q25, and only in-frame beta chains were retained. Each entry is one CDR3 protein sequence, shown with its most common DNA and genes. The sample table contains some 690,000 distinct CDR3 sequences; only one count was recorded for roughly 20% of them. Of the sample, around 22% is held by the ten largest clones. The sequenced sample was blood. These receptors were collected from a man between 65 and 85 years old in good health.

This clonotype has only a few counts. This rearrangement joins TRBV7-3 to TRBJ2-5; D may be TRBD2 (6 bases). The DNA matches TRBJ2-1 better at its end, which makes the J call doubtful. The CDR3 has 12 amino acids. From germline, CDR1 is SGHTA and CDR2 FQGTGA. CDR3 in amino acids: CASSSPGLEQFF. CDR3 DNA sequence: TGTGCCAGCAGCTCCCCGGGACTCGAGCAGTTCTTC.

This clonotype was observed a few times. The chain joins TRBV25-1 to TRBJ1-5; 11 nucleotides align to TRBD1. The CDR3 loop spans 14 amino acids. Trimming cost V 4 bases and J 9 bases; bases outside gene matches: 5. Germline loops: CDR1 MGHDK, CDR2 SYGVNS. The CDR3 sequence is CASSGGQGVRPQHF. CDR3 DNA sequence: TGTGCCAGCAGTGGGGGACAGGGGGTACGGCCCCAGCATTTT. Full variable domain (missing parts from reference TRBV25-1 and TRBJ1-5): EADIYQTPRYLVIGTGKKITLECSQTMGHDKMYWYQQDPGMELHLIHYSYGVNSTEKGDLSSESTVSRIRTEHFPLTLESARPSHTSQYLCASSGGQGVRPQHFGDGTRLSIL.

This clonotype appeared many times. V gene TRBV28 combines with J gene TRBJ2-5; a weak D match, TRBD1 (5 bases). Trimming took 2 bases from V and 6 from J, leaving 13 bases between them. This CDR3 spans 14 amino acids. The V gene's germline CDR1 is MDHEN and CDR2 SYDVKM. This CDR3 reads CASSLPGRAKTQYF. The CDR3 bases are TGTGCCAGCAGTTTACCCGGCAGGGCAAAGACCCAGTACTTC.

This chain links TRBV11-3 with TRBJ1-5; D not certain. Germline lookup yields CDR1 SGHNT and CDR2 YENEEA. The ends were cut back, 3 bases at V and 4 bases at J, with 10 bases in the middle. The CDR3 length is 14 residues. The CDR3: CASSLSGINQPQHF. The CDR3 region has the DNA TGTGCCAGCAGCTTGAGTGGAATTAATCAGCCCCAGCATTTT.

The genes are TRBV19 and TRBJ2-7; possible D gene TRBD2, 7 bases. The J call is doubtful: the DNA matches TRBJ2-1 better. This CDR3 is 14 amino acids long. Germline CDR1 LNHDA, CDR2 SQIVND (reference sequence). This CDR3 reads CASNKGEGYNEQFF. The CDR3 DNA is TGTGCCAGTAACAAGGGGGAGGGCTACAATGAGCAGTTCTTC.

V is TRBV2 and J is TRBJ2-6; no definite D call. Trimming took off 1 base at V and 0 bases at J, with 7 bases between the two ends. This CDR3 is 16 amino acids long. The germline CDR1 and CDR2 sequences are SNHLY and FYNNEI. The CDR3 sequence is CASSEGRISGANVLTF. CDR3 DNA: TGTGCCAGCAGTGAAGGGCGAATCTCTGGGGCCAACGTCCTGACTTTC.

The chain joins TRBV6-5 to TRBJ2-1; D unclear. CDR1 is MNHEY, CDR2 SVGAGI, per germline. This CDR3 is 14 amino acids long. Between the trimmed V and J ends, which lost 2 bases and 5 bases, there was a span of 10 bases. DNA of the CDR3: TGTGCCAGCAGTTACGGGCCACCTGACAATGAGCAGTTCTTC. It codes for CASSYGPPDNEQFF.

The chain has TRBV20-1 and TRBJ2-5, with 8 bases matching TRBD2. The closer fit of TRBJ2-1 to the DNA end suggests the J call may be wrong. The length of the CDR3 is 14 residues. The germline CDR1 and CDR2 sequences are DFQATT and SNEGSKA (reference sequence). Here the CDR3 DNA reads TGCAGTGCCGAAACTAGCGGTCAATACAATGAGCAGTTCTTC. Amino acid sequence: CSAETSGQYNEQFF.

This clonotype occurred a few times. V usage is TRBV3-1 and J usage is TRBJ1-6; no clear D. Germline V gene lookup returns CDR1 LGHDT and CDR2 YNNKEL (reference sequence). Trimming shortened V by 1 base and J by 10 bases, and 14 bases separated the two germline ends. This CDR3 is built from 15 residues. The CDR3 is CASSQGATETSPLHF. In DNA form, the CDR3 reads TGTGCCAGCAGCCAAGGGGCTACAGAGACCTCACCCCTCCACTTT.

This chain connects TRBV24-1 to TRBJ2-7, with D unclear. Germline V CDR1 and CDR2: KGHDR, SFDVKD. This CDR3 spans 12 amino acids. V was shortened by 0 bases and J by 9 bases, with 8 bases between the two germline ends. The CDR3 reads CATSDLPRTQYF. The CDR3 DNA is TGTGCCACCAGTGATTTGCCGAGGACGCAGTACTTC.

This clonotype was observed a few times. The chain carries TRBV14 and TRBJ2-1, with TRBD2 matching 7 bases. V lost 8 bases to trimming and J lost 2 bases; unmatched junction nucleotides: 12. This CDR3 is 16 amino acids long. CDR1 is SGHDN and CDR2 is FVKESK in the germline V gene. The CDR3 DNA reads TGTGCCAGCCGAAGGGGAGGGCTAGCCGCCTACAATGAGCAGTTCTTC. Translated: CASRRGGLAAYNEQFF.

CDR3 bases: TGTGCCAGCAGGGAGGGAACCAAGGCTCCCTACGAGCAGTACTTC. Protein: CASREGTKAPYEQYF. The gene calls are TRBV28 and TRBJ2-5, with D possibly TRBD2 on 6 matching bases. The DNA end is a closer match to TRBJ2-7, so the J assignment may be wrong. There are 15 residues in the CDR3. Germline CDR1 reads MDHEN; CDR2 reads SYDVKM.

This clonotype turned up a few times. CDR3 loop: CSAKTSGGAGPQYF. DNA of the CDR3: TGCAGTGCTAAAACTAGCGGGGGGGCAGGCCCGCAGTATTTT. The chain uses TRBV20-1 and TRBJ2-3; the match to TRBD2 covers 13 bases. This CDR3 comprises 14 residues. V lost 4 bases and J lost 10; bases outside the gene matches: 8. Germline-derived CDR1 and CDR2 are DFQATT and SNEGSKA (reference sequence).

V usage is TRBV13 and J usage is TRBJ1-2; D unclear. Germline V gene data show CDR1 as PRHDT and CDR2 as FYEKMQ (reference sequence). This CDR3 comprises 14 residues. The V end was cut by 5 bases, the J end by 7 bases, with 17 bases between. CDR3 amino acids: CASSPPATPGGYTF. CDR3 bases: TGTGCCAGCAGCCCGCCAGCTACCCCTGGTGGCTACACCTTC.

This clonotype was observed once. The CDR3 reads CASRSRGMDQPQHF. The CDR3 nucleotides are TGTGCCAGCAGATCTAGGGGAATGGATCAGCCCCAGCATTTT. The chain uses TRBV12-3 or TRBV12-4 and TRBJ1-5; D is perhaps TRBD1 (5 bases). Trimming shortened V by 6 bases and J by 5 bases, and 14 bases separated the two germline ends. The CDR3 is 14 residues long.

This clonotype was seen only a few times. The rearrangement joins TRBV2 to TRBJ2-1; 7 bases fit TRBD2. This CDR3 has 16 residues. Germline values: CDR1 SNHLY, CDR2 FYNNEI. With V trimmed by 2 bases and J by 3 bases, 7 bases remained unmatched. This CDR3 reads CASSEWRGNGYNEQFF. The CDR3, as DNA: TGTGCCAGCAGTGAATGGCGGGGGAACGGCTACAATGAGCAGTTCTTC.

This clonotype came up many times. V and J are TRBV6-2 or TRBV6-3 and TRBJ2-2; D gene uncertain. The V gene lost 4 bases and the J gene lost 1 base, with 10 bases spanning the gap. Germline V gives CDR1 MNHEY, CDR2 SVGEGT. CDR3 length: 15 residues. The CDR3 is CASSWNLLNTGELFF. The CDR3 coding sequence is TGTGCCAGCAGTTGGAACCTCCTGAACACCGGGGAGCTGTTTTTT.

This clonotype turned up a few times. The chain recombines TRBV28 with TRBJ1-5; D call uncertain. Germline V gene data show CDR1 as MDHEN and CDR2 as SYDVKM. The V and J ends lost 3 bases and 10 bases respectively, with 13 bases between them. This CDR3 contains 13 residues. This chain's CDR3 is CASSFGRTSPQHF. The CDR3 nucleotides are TGTGCCAGCAGTTTTGGCAGGACCTCCCCCCAGCATTTT. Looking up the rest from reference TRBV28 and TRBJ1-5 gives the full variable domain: DVKVTQSSRYLVKRTGEKVFLECVQDMDHENMFWYRQDPGLGLRLIYFSYDVKMKEKGDIPEGYSVSREKKERFSLILESASTNQTSMYLCASSFGRTSPQHFGDGTRLSIL.

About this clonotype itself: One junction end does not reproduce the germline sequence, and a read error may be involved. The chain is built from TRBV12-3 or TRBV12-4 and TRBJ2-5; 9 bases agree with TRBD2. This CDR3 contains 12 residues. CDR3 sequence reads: CASSFEAGGEFF. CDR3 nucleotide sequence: TGTGCCAGCAGTTTTGAGGCGGGAGGGGAGTTCTTC.

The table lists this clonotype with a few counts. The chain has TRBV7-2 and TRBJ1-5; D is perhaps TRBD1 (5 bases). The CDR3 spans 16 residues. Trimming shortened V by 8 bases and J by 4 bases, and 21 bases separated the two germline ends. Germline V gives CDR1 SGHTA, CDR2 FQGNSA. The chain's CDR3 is CASLPVRWDGNQPQHF. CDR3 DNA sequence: TGTGCCAGCCTACCCGTTCGATGGGACGGTAATCAGCCCCAGCATTTT.